The 20 T cell receptor beta chains reported below all come from one sample, sequenced in a study of T cell changes during pregnancy in multiple sclerosis. Here immunoSEQ multiplex PCR was the method, and the copy in TCRdb shows in-frame clones only, minus some. The top ten clones hold under 0.85% of a sample with about 51,000 clones, around 92% of them seen once. The source was CD4+ T cells from peripheral blood mononuclear cells, collected in the third trimester of pregnancy. The receptors originated from a female donor with multiple sclerosis, enrolled in a pregnancy study.

DNA of the CDR3: TGTGCCAGCAGACGGACAGGCTCTGGAAACACCATATATTTT. Translation gives CASRRTGSGNTIYF. The genes are TRBV6-5 and TRBJ1-3, with 7 bases lining up with TRBD1. CDR3 length equals 14 residues. CDR1 is MNHEY and CDR2 is SVGAGI in the germline V gene. V was clipped by 6 bases and J by 0 bases; unmatched bases: 2.

This chain joins TRBV19 and TRBJ2-2, with 11 nucleotides matching TRBD2. Looked up from germline, CDR1 is LNHDA and CDR2 is SQIVND (reference sequence). CDR3 length equals 16 residues. Trimming removed 10 bases from V and 4 bases from J; junction bases left unmatched: 11. This CDR3 reads CATRTSGRGITGELFF. The CDR3, as DNA: TGTGCCACCCGAACTAGCGGGAGAGGTATCACCGGGGAGCTGTTTTTT.

The genes are TRBV9 and TRBJ2-1, with 8 bases lining up with TRBD2. J was trimmed by 0 bases and V by 2 bases; bases with no gene match: 7. The CDR3 length is 17 residues. Germline V gene lookup returns CDR1 SGDLS and CDR2 YYNGEE. This chain's CDR3 is CASSVSAGGLSYNEQFF. In DNA, the CDR3 is TGTGCCAGCAGCGTTTCGGCGGGAGGACTCTCCTACAATGAGCAGTTCTTC.

This chain joins TRBV5-4 and TRBJ2-7, with a weak D call TRBD1 (6 bases). The CDR3 contains 15 residues. The germline CDR1 and CDR2 sequences are SGHNT and YYREEE (reference sequence). Between the trimmed V and J ends, which lost 4 bases and 3 bases, there was a span of 17 bases. The CDR3 bases are TGTGCCAGCAGCCGGGACCGGGACATACTCTACGAGCAGTACTTC. As protein: CASSRDRDILYEQYF.

The genes are TRBV19 and TRBJ2-2; D possibly corresponds to TRBD2 (5 bases). Germline assignment: CDR1 LNHDA and CDR2 SQIVND (reference sequence). The CDR3 loop spans 15 amino acids. The germline V and J ends were trimmed by 5 bases and 8 bases, with 18 bases remaining between them. CDR3 nucleotides: TGTGCCAGTAGTGCCATTAGAGGGAGTTTGGGGGAGCTGTTTTTT. Translation gives CASSAIRGSLGELFF.

This chain connects TRBV29-1 to TRBJ1-2; D unresolved. CDR3 length equals 11 residues. V was clipped by 4 bases and J by 8 bases, with 11 bases between them. Germline V lookup: CDR1 SQVTM, CDR2 ANQGSEA. CDR3 DNA sequence: TGCAGCGTTGTTGGGGAGGGCGGCTACACCTTC. Its protein product is CSVVGEGGYTF.

The genes are TRBV18 and TRBJ1-4; TRBD1 aligns across 7 bases. Trimming took 5 bases from V and 6 from J; bases not matched to a gene: 12. In germline, CDR1 is KGHSH, CDR2 LQKENI. This CDR3 region has 16 residues. CDR3 loop: CASSIKLGGGDEKLFF. The CDR3 DNA sequence: TGTGCCAGCTCAATAAAACTAGGAGGGGGCGATGAAAAACTGTTTTTT.

The chain recombines TRBV13 with TRBJ1-2; D gene ambiguous. Germline V gene sequence: CDR1 PRHDT, CDR2 FYEKMQ (reference sequence). The CDR3 covers 15 residues. The V gene lost 4 bases and the J gene lost 0 bases, with 12 bases spanning the gap. The CDR3 region has the DNA TGTGCCAGCAGCTCCACCGGGAGGACTAACTATGGCTACACCTTC. Translation gives CASSSTGRTNYGYTF.

The chain recombines TRBV2 with TRBJ1-2, with D uncertain. V was pared by 6 bases and J by 10 bases, with 12 bases between. The germline gives CDR1 SNHLY, CDR2 FYNNEI. The CDR3 sequence is 11 residues long. CDR3 region: CASREERVYTF. CDR3 bases: TGTGCCAGCAGGGAGGAGAGGGTCTACACCTTC.

V gene TRBV6-5 combines with J gene TRBJ1-2; 12 nucleotides align to TRBD1. This CDR3 has 15 residues. V shed 4 bases and J 8 bases; nucleotides not matched to a gene: 8. The germline V gene encodes CDR1 MNHEY and CDR2 SVGAGI. The CDR3 DNA follows: TGTGCCAGCAGTTCCGGGACAGGGGGCTGGAGGGGCTACACCTTC. Protein product: CASSSGTGGWRGYTF.

The V gene is TRBV15, the J gene TRBJ2-3; D remains unclear. The CDR3 is made up of 13 amino acids. Germline CDR1 LNHNV, CDR2 YYDKDF (reference sequence). V lost 0 bases and J 6 bases, leaving 7 bases between the germline ends. The CDR3 DNA sequence: TGTGCCACCAGCAGAGATCCCCGGGATACGCAGTATTTT. Protein sequence: CATSRDPRDTQYF.

This chain links TRBV6-5 with TRBJ2-1; 7 bases line up with TRBD1. In germline, CDR1 is MNHEY, CDR2 SVGAGI. Losses at the gene ends were 0 bases for V and 0 bases for J; bases not matched to a gene: 2. The CDR3 loop spans 16 amino acids. CDR3 bases: TGTGCCAGCAGTTACTCGGGGGACAGCTCCTACAATGAGCAGTTCTTC. This sequence encodes CASSYSGDSSYNEQFF.

The chain combines TRBV19 with TRBJ1-2; D is ambiguous. CDR1 and CDR2 from the germline V gene are LNHDA and SQIVND (reference sequence). The V gene lost 3 bases and the J gene lost 1 base, with 15 bases spanning the gap. This CDR3 is 16 amino acids long. The CDR3 region is CASSMDRRRDNYGYTF. The CDR3 nucleotides are TGTGCCAGTAGTATGGACCGGCGACGGGATAACTATGGCTACACCTTC.

The sample holds one count of this clone. V gene TRBV6-1 combines with J gene TRBJ2-6; D is unclear. The CDR3 sequence is 14 residues long. Per germline, CDR1 MNHNS and CDR2 SASEGT. Trimming removed 0 bases from V and 4 bases from J, with 4 bases in between. The CDR3, as DNA: TGTGCCAGCAGTGAAGCGCTAGGGGCCAACGTCCTGACTTTC. Translating it yields CASSEALGANVLTF.

V gene TRBV5-1 combines with J gene TRBJ2-3; 9 bases align to TRBD1. The CDR3 is 15 residues long. Per germline, CDR1 SGHRS and CDR2 YFSETQ. J was trimmed by 4 bases and V by 0 bases; bases with no gene match: 3. CDR3 loop: CASSLARQGADTQYF. In DNA, the CDR3 is TGCGCCAGCAGCTTGGCTCGACAGGGGGCAGATACGCAGTATTTT.

This clone was recorded only once. The chain combines TRBV19 with TRBJ2-1; 8 nucleotides align to TRBD1. This CDR3 region has 14 residues. Germline V gives CDR1 LNHDA, CDR2 SQIVND (reference sequence). With 3 bases clipped from V and 5 bases from J, the junction kept 3 bases outside the gene matches. The CDR3 nucleotides are TGTGCCAGTAGTATGCAGGGGGCTCACAATGAGCAGTTCTTC. Amino acid sequence: CASSMQGAHNEQFF.

In its sample, this clone was seen once. This chain links TRBV6-5 with TRBJ2-3, with 9 bases that match TRBD2. In germline, CDR1 is MNHEY, CDR2 SVGAGI. The junction had 7 bases not matched to a gene; V was cut back by 6 bases and J by 3 bases. The CDR3 totals 15 residues. For the CDR3, the DNA is TGTGCCAGCAGGCGGGGGGGAGGGGGGACAGATACGCAGTATTTT. Its translation is CASRRGGGGTDTQYF.

The rearrangement links TRBV7-9 to TRBJ2-7, with a tentative D call TRBD1 (5 bases). The CDR3 is 15 amino acids. Trimming left V 5 bases short and J 3 bases short, with 17 bases between. CDR1 is SEHNR and CDR2 is FQNEAQ in the germline V gene (reference sequence). The CDR3 bases are TGTGCCAGCAGCCCGGAAGGGGTATTAGACTACGAGCAGTACTTC. Protein: CASSPEGVLDYEQYF.

This chain joins TRBV28 and TRBJ1-1; 8 bases agree with TRBD1. Germline V lookup: CDR1 MDHEN, CDR2 SYDVKM. V lost 6 bases and J lost 1; bases outside the gene matches: 10. CDR3 length: 16 residues. The CDR3, as DNA: TGTGCCAGCAGATTTGTTCCCGGGACAGGGAACACTGAAGCTTTCTTT. Protein sequence: CASRFVPGTGNTEAFF.

This chain connects TRBV28 to TRBJ2-3; 14 bases agree with TRBD2. This CDR3 spans 23 amino acids. V dropped 6 bases and J dropped 0; count of bases not matched to a gene: 23. Germline V gives CDR1 MDHEN, CDR2 SYDVKM. In DNA form, the CDR3 reads TGTGCCAGCAGGTCAATTTTAGCCGGGACTAGCGGGAGTAGCAGGCCTAGCACAGATACGCAGTATTTT. Translating it yields CASRSILAGTSGSSRPSTDTQYF.